The T cell receptor beta chain described here comes from a study of cytomegalovirus exposure and HLA in healthy donors. Trimming cost V 7 bases and J 1 base, with 13 bases left between them. CDR1 is SGHTA and CDR2 is FQGNSA in the germline V gene. The CDR3 covers 14 residues. Vbeta (60) and Jbeta (13) primers were used in the PCR. Only in-frame clones appear in the TCRdb table, and some are missing; sequencing was by immunoSEQ multiplex PCR. The sample shows about 40,000 clones, approximately 80% of them seen only once. Likely unrecorded immune exposures existed in these nominally healthy donors. The sequencing sample was made of PBMCs. V and J are TRBV7-2 and TRBJ2-5, with D possibly TRBD2 on 5 matching bases. The sequence derives from a woman aged 18-35 years in good health and CMV-seropositive. CDR3 coding DNA: TGTGCCAGCACCCCCCCTAGCCCCCAAGAGACCCAGTACTTC. Its protein is CASTPPSPQETQYF.